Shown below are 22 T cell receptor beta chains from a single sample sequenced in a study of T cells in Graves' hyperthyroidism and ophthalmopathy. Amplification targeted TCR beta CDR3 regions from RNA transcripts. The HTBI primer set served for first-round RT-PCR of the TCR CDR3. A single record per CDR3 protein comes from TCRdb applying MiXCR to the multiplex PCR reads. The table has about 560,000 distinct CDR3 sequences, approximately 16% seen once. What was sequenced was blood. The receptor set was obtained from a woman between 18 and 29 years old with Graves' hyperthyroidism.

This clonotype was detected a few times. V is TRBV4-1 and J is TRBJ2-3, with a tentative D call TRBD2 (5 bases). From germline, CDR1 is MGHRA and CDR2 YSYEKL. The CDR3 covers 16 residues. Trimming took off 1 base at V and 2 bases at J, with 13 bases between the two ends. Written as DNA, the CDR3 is TGCGCCAGCAGCCAAGCGCGGAGGTCCGTCACAGATACGCAGTATTTT. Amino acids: CASSQARRSVTDTQYF.

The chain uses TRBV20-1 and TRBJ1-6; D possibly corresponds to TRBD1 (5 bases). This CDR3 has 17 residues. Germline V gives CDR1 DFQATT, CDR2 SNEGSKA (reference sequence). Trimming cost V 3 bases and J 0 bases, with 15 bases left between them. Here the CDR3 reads CSASSGLPSSYNSPLHF. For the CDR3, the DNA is TGCAGTGCTAGCTCGGGGCTCCCGAGCTCCTATAATTCACCCCTCCACTTT.

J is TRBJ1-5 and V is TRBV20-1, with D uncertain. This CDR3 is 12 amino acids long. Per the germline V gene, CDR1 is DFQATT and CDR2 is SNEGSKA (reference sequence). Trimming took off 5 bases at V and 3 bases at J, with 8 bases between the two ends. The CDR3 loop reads CSAGDNNQPQHF. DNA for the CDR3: TGCAGTGCTGGCGACAACAATCAGCCCCAGCATTTT.

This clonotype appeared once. The chain's CDR3 is CASSLPNNSPLHF. CDR3 bases: TGTGCCAGCAGTTTACCTAATAATTCACCCCTCCACTTT. This sequence joins TRBV28 and TRBJ1-6; D ambiguous. The CDR3 is 13 amino acids. Germline assignment: CDR1 MDHEN and CDR2 SYDVKM. V was cut by 2 bases and J by 5 bases, with 4 bases left in between.

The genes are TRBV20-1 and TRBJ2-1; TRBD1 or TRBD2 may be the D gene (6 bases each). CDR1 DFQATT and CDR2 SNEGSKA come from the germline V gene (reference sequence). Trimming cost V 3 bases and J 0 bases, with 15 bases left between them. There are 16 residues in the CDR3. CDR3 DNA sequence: TGCAGTGCTAGCAACGAGGAGGGGGGCTCCTACAATGAGCAGTTCTTC. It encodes CSASNEEGGSYNEQFF.

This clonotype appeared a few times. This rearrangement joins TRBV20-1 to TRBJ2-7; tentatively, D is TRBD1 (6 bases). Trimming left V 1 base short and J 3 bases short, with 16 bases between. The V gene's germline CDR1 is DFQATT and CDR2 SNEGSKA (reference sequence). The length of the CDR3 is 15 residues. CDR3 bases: TGCAGTGCTAGAGTCCGGGACAACCCTTTCTACGAGCAGTACTTC. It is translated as CSARVRDNPFYEQYF.

CDR3 DNA sequence: TGTGCCAGCACAACCGGGGGTCTGCAGTATTTT. Translation gives CASTTGGLQYF. The rearrangement links TRBV14 to TRBJ2-3; a possible D gene is TRBD2 (6 bases). The V and J ends lost 7 bases and 11 bases respectively, with 13 bases between them. CDR1 and CDR2 from the germline V gene are SGHDN and FVKESK. CDR3 length: 11 amino acids. Looking up the rest from reference TRBV14 and TRBJ2-3 gives the full variable domain: EAGVTQFPSHSVIEKGQTVTLRCDPISGHDNLYWYRRVMGKEIKFLLHFVKESKQDESGMPNNRFLAERTGGTYSTLKVQPAELEDSGVYFCASTTGGLQYFGPGTRLTVL.

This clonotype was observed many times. Here the CDR3 DNA reads TGTGCCAGCAGCCGCGGACTAGCGAGGGATACGCAGTATTTT. Translated: CASSRGLARDTQYF. V gene TRBV12-3 or TRBV12-4 combines with J gene TRBJ2-3, with 9 bases aligning to TRBD2. With 6 bases clipped from V and 6 bases from J, the junction kept 7 bases outside the gene matches. This CDR3 contains 14 residues.

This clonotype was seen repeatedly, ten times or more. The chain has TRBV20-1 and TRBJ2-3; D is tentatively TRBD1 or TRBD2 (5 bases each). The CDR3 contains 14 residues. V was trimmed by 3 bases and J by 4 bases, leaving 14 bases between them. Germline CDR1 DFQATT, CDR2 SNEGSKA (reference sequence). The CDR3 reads CSASTGGQADTQYF. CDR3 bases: TGCAGTGCTAGTACTGGGGGTCAGGCAGATACGCAGTATTTT.

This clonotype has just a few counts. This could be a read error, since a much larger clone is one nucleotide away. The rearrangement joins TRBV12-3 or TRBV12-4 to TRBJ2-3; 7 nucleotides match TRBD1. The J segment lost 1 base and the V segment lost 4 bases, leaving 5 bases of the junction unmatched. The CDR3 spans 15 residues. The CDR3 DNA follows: TGTGCCAGCAGTTCCCCCGGGACAGGCACAGATACGCAGTATTTT. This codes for CASSSPGTGTDTQYF.

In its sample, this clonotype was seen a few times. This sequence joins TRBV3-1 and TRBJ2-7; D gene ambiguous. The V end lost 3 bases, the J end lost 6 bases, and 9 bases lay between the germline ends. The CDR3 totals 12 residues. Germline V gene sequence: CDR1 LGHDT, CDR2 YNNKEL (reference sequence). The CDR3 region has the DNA TGTGCCAGCAGCCAGGGAAGTGGCGAGCAGTACTTC. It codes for CASSQGSGEQYF.

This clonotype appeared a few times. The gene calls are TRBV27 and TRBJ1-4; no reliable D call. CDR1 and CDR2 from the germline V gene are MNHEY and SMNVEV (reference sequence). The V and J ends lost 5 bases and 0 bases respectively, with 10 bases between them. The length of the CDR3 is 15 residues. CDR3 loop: CASSGRVATNEKLFF. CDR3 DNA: TGTGCCAGCAGTGGTCGAGTTGCAACTAATGAAAAACTGTTTTTT.

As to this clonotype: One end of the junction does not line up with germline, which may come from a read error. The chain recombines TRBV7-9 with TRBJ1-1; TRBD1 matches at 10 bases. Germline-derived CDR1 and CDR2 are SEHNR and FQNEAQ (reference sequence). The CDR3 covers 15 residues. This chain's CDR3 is CASSLGTGGSPEVFF. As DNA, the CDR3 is TGTGCCAGCAGCTTAGGGACAGGGGGTTCCCCTGAAGTTTTCTTT.

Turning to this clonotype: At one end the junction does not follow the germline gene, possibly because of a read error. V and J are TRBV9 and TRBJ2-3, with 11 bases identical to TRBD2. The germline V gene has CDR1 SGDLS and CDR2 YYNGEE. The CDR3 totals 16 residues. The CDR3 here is CASSALLAGVTDPQYF. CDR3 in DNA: TGTGCCAGCAGCGCCCTACTAGCGGGGGTCACAGATCCGCAGTATTTT.

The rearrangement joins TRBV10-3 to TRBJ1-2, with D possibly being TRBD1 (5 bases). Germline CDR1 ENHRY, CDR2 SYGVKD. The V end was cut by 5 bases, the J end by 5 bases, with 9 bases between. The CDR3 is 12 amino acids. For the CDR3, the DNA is TGTGCCATCAGTTCAGGGAATTATGGCTACACCTTC. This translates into CAISSGNYGYTF.

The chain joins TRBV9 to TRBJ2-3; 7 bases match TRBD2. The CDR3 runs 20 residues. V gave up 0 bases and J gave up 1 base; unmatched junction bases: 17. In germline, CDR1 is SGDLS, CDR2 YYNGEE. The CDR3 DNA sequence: TGTGCCAGCAGCGTAGTCGGCGCGGGAGAAACCCGCCTTGGCACAGATACGCAGTATTTT. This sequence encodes CASSVVGAGETRLGTDTQYF.

The CDR3 bases are TGTGCCAGCAGCGTAGAGACGGGATCTGGAAACACCATATATTTT. Protein: CASSVETGSGNTIYF. V and J are TRBV9 and TRBJ1-3; no reliable D call. V was shortened by 0 bases and J by 1 base, with 8 bases between the two germline ends. The CDR3 spans 15 residues. The V gene's germline CDR1 is SGDLS and CDR2 YYNGEE.

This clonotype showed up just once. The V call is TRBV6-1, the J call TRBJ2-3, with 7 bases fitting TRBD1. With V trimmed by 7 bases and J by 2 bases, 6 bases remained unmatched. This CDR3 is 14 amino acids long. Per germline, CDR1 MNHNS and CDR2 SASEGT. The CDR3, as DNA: TGTGCCAGCACCATGACAGGGAACACAGATACGCAGTATTTT. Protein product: CASTMTGNTDTQYF.

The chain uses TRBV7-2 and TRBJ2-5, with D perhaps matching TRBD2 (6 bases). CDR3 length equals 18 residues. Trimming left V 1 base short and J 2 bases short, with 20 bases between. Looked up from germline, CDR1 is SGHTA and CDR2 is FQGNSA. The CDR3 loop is CASSLVQAGTASQETQYF. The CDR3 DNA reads TGTGCCAGCAGCTTAGTTCAGGCTGGGACTGCATCTCAAGAGACCCAGTACTTC.

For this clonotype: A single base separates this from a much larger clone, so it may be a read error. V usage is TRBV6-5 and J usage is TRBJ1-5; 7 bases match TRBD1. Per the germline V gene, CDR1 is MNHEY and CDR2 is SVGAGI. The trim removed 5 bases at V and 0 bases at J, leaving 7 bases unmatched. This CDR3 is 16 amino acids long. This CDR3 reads CASSHRGQNSNQPQHF. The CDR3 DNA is TGTGCCAGCAGTCACCGGGGACAGAATAGCAATCAGCCCCAGCATTTT.

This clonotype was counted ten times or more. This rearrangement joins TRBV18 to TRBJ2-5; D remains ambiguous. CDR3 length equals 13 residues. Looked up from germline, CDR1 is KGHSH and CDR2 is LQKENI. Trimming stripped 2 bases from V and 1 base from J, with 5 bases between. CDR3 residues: CASSPSLQETQYF. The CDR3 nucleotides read TGTGCCAGCTCACCAAGTCTCCAAGAGACCCAGTACTTC.

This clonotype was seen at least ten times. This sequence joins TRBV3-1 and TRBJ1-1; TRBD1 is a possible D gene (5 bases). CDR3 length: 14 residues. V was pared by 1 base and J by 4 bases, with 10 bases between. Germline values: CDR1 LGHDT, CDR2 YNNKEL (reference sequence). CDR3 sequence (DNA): TGTGCCAGCAGCCAAGTAGGGGCGGGCACTGAAGCTTTCTTT. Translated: CASSQVGAGTEAFF.